Sequencing of this T cell receptor beta chain was carried out in a study of T cell responses to AZD1222 COVID-19 vaccine. Overall study findings and caveats: Baseline antibody screening turned up just 6 or 7 seropositive AZD1222 recipients.

Second-dose intervals near 4 or 12 weeks were combined. CDR3 size: 13 residues. V was shortened by 8 bases and J by 0 bases, with 11 bases between the two germline ends. Germline CDR1 and CDR2: MNHEY and SVGAGI. Generated by immunoSEQ multiplex PCR, the TCRdb table keeps only in-frame clones and is missing some. The sample lists tens of thousands of clones, approximately 90% occurring once. Of note for this clone: As yet, its antigen is unknown.

The clonotype originates from an adult who received the AZD1222 COVID-19 vaccine. The source was peripheral blood, collected 28 days after the second AZD1222 dose. The chain couples TRBV6-5 to TRBJ2-7; D unclear. CDR3 amino acids: CASATINSYEQYF. The CDR3 bases are TGTGCCAGCGCCACTATCAACTCCTACGAGCAGTACTTC.